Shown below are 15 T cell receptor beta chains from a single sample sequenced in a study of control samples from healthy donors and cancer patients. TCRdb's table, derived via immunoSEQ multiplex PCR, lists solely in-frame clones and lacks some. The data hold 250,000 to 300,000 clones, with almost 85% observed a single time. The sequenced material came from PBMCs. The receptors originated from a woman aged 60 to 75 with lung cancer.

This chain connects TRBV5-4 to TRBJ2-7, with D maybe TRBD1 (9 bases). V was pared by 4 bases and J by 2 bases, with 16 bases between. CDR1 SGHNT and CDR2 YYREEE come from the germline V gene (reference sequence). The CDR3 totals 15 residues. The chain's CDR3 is CASSPGGTGTYEQYF. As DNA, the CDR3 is TGTGCCAGCAGCCCGGGAGGGACAGGGACCTACGAGCAGTACTTC.

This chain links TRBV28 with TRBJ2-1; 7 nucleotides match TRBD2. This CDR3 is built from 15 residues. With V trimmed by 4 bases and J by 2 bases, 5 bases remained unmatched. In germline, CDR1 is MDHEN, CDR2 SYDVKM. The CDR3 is CASSSSGVPYNEQFF. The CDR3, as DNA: TGTGCCAGCAGTTCGAGCGGGGTTCCCTACAATGAGCAGTTCTTC.

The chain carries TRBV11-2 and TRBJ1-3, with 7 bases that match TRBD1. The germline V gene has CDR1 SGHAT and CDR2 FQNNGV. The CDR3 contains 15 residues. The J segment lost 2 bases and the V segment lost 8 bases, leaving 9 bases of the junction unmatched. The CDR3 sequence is CASVNRGRTGNTIYF. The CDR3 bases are TGTGCCAGCGTCAACAGGGGACGGACTGGAAACACCATATATTTT.

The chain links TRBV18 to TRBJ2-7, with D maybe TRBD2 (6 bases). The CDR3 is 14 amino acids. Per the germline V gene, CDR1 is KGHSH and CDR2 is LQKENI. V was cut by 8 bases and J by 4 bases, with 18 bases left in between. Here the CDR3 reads CASNSDGSYYEQYF. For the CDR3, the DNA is TGTGCCAGCAATTCAGACGGGAGTTATTACGAGCAGTACTTC.

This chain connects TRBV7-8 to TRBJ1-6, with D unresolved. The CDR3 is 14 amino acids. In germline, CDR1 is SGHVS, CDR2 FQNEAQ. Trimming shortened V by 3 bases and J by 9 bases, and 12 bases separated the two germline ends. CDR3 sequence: CASSFGQLGSPLHF. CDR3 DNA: TGTGCCAGCAGCTTCGGGCAGCTCGGTTCACCCCTCCACTTT.

In nucleotides, the CDR3 is TGTGCCAGCAGTGAACAGGGGACGAGGAATTCACCCCTCCACTTT. Protein: CASSEQGTRNSPLHF. This chain links TRBV2 with TRBJ1-6; D is perhaps TRBD1 (6 bases). Germline assignment: CDR1 SNHLY and CDR2 FYNNEI. V was clipped by 2 bases and J by 7 bases, with 12 bases between them. This CDR3 region has 15 residues.

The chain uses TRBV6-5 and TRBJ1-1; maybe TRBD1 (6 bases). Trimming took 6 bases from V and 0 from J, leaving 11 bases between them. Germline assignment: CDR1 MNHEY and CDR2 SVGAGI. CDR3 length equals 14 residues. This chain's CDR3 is CASRNGQLNTEAFF. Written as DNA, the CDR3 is TGTGCCAGCAGGAATGGACAGCTGAACACTGAAGCTTTCTTT.

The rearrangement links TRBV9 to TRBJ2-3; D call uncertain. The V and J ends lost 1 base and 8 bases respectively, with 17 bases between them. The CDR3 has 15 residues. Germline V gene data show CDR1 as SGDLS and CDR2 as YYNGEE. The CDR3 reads CASSVQSLGSGTQYF. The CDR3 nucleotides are TGTGCCAGCAGCGTACAGTCGTTAGGCTCCGGTACGCAGTATTTT.

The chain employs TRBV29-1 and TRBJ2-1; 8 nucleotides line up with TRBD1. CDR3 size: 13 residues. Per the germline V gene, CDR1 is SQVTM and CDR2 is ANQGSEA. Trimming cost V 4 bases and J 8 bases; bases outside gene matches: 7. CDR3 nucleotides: TGCAGCGTTGCTGGACAGGGTATCCATGAGCAGTTCTTC. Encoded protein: CSVAGQGIHEQFF.

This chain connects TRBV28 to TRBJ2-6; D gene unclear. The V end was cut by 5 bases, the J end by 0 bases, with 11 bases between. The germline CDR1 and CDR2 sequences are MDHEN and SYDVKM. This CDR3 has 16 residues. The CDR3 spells CASSARPGSGANVLTF. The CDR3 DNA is TGTGCCAGCAGTGCCAGGCCAGGCTCTGGGGCCAACGTCCTGACTTTC.

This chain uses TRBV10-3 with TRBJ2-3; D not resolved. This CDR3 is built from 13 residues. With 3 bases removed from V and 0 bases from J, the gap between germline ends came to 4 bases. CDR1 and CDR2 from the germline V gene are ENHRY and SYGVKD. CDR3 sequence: CAISDSSTDTQYF. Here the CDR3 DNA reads TGTGCCATCAGTGACTCCAGCACAGATACGCAGTATTTT.

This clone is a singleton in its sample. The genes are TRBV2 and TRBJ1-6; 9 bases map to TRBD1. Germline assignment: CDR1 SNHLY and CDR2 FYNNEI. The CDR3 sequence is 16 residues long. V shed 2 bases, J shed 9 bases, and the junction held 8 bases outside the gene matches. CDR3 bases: TGTGCCAGCAGTGAAACAGGGGGCGCGAGGTCTTCACCCCTCCACTTT. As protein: CASSETGGARSSPLHF. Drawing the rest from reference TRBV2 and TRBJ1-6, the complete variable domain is EPEVTQTPSHQVTQMGQEVILRCVPISNHLYFYWYRQILGQKVEFLVSFYNNEISEKSEIFDDQFSVERPDGSNFTLKIRSTKLEDSAMYFCASSETGGARSSPLHFGNGTRLTVT.

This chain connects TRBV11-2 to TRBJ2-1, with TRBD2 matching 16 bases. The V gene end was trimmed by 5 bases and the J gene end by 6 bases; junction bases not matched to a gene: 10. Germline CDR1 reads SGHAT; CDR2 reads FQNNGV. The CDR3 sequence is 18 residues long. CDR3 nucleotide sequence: TGTGCCAGCAGCCCGGGACTAGCGGGAGGGCCAGGGTTCAATGAGCAGTTCTTC. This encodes CASSPGLAGGPGFNEQFF.

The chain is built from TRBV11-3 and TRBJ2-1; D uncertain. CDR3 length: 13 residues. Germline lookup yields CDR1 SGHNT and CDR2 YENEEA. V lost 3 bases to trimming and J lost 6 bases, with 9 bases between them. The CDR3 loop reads CASSFNSPNEQFF. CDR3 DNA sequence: TGTGCCAGCAGCTTCAACAGCCCCAATGAGCAGTTCTTC.

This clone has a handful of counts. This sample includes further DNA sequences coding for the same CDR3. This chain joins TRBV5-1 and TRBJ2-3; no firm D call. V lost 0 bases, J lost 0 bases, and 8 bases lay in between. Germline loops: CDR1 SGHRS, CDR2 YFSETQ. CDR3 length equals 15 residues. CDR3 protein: CASSLARTSTDTQYF. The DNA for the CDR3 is TGCGCCAGCAGCTTGGCCCGTACTAGCACAGATACGCAGTATTTT.